Following are 16 T cell receptor beta chains from one sample sequenced in a study of T cell responses to AZD1222 COVID-19 vaccine. This table comes from immunoSEQ multiplex PCR, and its TCRdb copy is limited to in-frame clones, with some not included. The data show about 93,000 clones, just over 85% seen once. The sequenced sample was peripheral blood, obtained on day 0 of AZD1222 vaccination. The origin of the receptors is an adult in good health.

The rearrangement links TRBV12-3 or TRBV12-4 to TRBJ2-7; no firm D call. This CDR3 contains 13 residues. Trimming shortened V by 3 bases and J by 2 bases, and 8 bases separated the two germline ends. CDR3 in amino acids: CASSLGLPYEQYF. The DNA for the CDR3 is TGTGCCAGCAGTTTGGGCCTCCCCTACGAGCAGTACTTC.

The V gene is TRBV5-1, the J gene TRBJ2-7; TRBD2 matches 11 bases. The length of the CDR3 is 14 residues. Germline assignment: CDR1 SGHRS and CDR2 YFSETQ. The J segment lost 5 bases and the V segment lost 2 bases, leaving 3 bases of the junction unmatched. The CDR3 region has the DNA TGCGCCAGCAGCTTAGGACTAGCGGGCCACGAGCAGTACTTC. Protein: CASSLGLAGHEQYF. The whole variable domain, remainder taken from reference TRBV5-1 and TRBJ2-7, is KAGVTQTPRYLIKTRGQQVTLSCSPISGHRSVSWYQQTPGQGLQFLFEYFSETQRNKGNFPGRFSGRQFSNSRSEMNVSTLELGDSALYLCASSLGLAGHEQYFGPGTRLTVT.

The V call is TRBV28, the J call TRBJ2-3; TRBD1 is a possible D gene (6 bases). The CDR3 spans 15 residues. Germline CDR1 MDHEN, CDR2 SYDVKM. V lost 4 bases, J lost 4 bases, and 15 bases lay in between. CDR3 DNA sequence: TGTGCCAGCAGTTCCGTTGTCAGGGGTCCAGATACGCAGTATTTT. This translates into CASSSVVRGPDTQYF.

This clone has just one count. The chain uses TRBV27 and TRBJ1-2; tentatively, D is TRBD1 (6 bases). V was cut by 5 bases and J by 6 bases, with 19 bases left in between. The CDR3 has 15 residues. Per germline, CDR1 MNHEY and CDR2 SMNVEV (reference sequence). This CDR3 is CASSPGTRMGNGYTF. The DNA of the CDR3 is TGTGCCAGCAGTCCCGGGACACGAATGGGAAATGGCTACACCTTC.

Only a few counts were recorded for this clone. This chain connects TRBV7-2 to TRBJ2-7; 9 bases align to TRBD2. J was trimmed by 4 bases and V by 4 bases; bases with no gene match: 8. The CDR3 totals 15 residues. CDR1 and CDR2 (germline): SGHTA, FQGNSA. The CDR3 coding sequence is TGTGCCAGCAGCTATCTGACTAGCGGCCTTTACGAGCAGTACTTC. Translation: CASSYLTSGLYEQYF.

V gene TRBV11-2 combines with J gene TRBJ2-7; 8 nucleotides line up with TRBD1. Germline trimming cut 5 bases from V and 4 bases from J; bases unmatched to any gene: 1. The CDR3 covers 12 residues. Looked up from germline, CDR1 is SGHAT and CDR2 is FQNNGV. The CDR3 DNA reads TGTGCCAGCAGCACAGGGGGTTACGAGCAGTACTTC. It yields the protein CASSTGGYEQYF. The full variable domain, rest sourced from reference TRBV11-2 and TRBJ2-7, is EAGVAQSPRYKIIEKRQSVAFWCNPISGHATLYWYQQILGQGPKLLIQFQNNGVVDDSQLPKDRFSAERLKGVDSTLKIQPAKLEDSAVYLCASSTGGYEQYFGPGTRLTVT.

The chain joins TRBV7-8 to TRBJ2-2; 8 bases match TRBD2. V was pared by 5 bases and J by 6 bases, with 11 bases of the junction left unmatched. Germline V gene lookup returns CDR1 SGHVS and CDR2 FQNEAQ. This CDR3 has 16 residues. The CDR3, as DNA: TGTGCCAGCAGCCCTACCGGGACTAGAGAATCCGGGGAGCTGTTTTTT. Translated: CASSPTGTRESGELFF.

CDR3 sequence: CASSVDEGVEDTQYF. DNA for the CDR3: TGTGCCAGCAGCGTAGATGAAGGGGTCGAAGATACGCAGTATTTT. The chain recombines TRBV9 with TRBJ2-3; TRBD1 is a possible D gene (5 bases). In germline, CDR1 is SGDLS, CDR2 YYNGEE. The ends were cut back, 0 bases at V and 5 bases at J, with 13 bases in the middle. CDR3 length: 15 residues.

The gene calls are TRBV12-3 or TRBV12-4 and TRBJ2-1, with D unclear. The length of the CDR3 is 13 residues. Trimming left V 3 bases short and J 9 bases short, with 12 bases between. DNA of the CDR3: TGTGCCAGCAGTTTGGCGGAAGCTGGTGAGCAGTTCTTC. This sequence encodes CASSLAEAGEQFF.

The chain has TRBV19 and TRBJ1-2; TRBD1 is a possible D gene (5 bases). The ends were cut back, 4 bases at V and 4 bases at J, with 13 bases in the middle. Germline V lookup: CDR1 LNHDA, CDR2 SQIVND (reference sequence). This CDR3 spans 14 amino acids. Written as DNA, the CDR3 is TGTGCCAGTAGTACTCCGAGGGGCCTCTATGGCTACACCTTC. Translation: CASSTPRGLYGYTF.

This chain connects TRBV9 to TRBJ2-7; no reliable D call. V lost 4 bases and J 5 bases, leaving 16 bases between the germline ends. The CDR3 spans 14 residues. Germline V gene sequence: CDR1 SGDLS, CDR2 YYNGEE. CDR3 sequence (DNA): TGTGCCAGCAGCCCCATGATGGTCTACCACGAGCAGTACTTC. Protein sequence: CASSPMMVYHEQYF.

The chain is built from TRBV15 and TRBJ2-7; no clear D. Trimming removed 1 base from V and 0 bases from J, with 10 bases in between. Germline V gene sequence: CDR1 LNHNV, CDR2 YYDKDF (reference sequence). The CDR3 contains 15 residues. DNA of the CDR3: TGTGCCACCAGCAGAGCTGGACGGTACTCCTACGAGCAGTACTTC. Its translation: CATSRAGRYSYEQYF.

This clone is a singleton in its sample. Other nucleotide sequences from this sample produce the same CDR3. CDR3 in DNA: TGTGCCACCAGTGACTTGGGACTCACAGATACGCAGTATTTT. It translates to CATSDLGLTDTQYF. The chain is built from TRBV24-1 and TRBJ2-3; D may be TRBD2 (6 bases). This CDR3 has 14 residues. V gave up 4 bases and J gave up 2 bases, with 9 bases separating them. Germline assignment: CDR1 KGHDR and CDR2 SFDVKD.

The chain employs TRBV2 and TRBJ1-5; 10 bases map to TRBD1. Per the germline V gene, CDR1 is SNHLY and CDR2 is FYNNEI. Germline trimming cut 3 bases from V and 0 bases from J; bases unmatched to any gene: 5. The CDR3 consists of 17 residues. The chain's CDR3 is CASSDGQGDYSNQPQHF. The CDR3 bases are TGTGCCAGCAGTGACGGACAGGGGGATTATAGCAATCAGCCCCAGCATTTT.

This clone was counted only a few times. The genes are TRBV28 and TRBJ1-1; TRBD1 matches at 10 bases. The V segment lost 3 bases and the J segment 6 bases; nucleotides outside the gene matches: 13. Germline loops: CDR1 MDHEN, CDR2 SYDVKM. The CDR3 extends over 17 amino acids. This chain's CDR3 is CASSFPYRQGASAEAFF. As DNA, the CDR3 is TGTGCCAGCAGTTTTCCCTACAGACAGGGGGCAAGCGCTGAAGCTTTCTTT.

This clone was counted a few times. The chain is built from TRBV19 and TRBJ1-5; D is possibly TRBD1 (5 bases). The CDR3 loop spans 15 amino acids. V was cut by 7 bases and J by 1 base, with 14 bases left in between. Germline CDR1 LNHDA, CDR2 SQIVND (reference sequence). CDR3 protein: CASKPGRTSNQPQHF. The CDR3 bases are TGTGCCAGTAAACCGGGACGTACGAGCAATCAGCCCCAGCATTTT.